This TCR beta chain was captured by sequencing in a study of response to subunit inactivated influenza vaccine. V was pared by 3 bases and J by 0 bases, with 20 bases between. Germline CDR1 is DFQATT and CDR2 is SNEGSKA (reference sequence). The CDR3 contains 18 residues. TCRdb reprocessed the RT-PCR reads with MiXCR, giving one entry per CDR3 protein. The sample has 750,000 to 850,000 distinct CDR3 sequences, around 20% seen once. The sequenced sample was PBMCs from blood, obtained about 5 days after vaccination. The V call is TRBV20-1, the J call TRBJ1-4, with TRBD1 as a possible D gene (6 bases). The receptor's source is a man between 45 and 60 years old who received an inactivated influenza vaccine. The CDR3 protein is CSASRPQGGPATNEKLFF. CDR3 sequence (DNA): TGCAGTGCTAGCCGCCCACAGGGAGGACCAGCAACTAATGAAAAACTGTTTTTT.